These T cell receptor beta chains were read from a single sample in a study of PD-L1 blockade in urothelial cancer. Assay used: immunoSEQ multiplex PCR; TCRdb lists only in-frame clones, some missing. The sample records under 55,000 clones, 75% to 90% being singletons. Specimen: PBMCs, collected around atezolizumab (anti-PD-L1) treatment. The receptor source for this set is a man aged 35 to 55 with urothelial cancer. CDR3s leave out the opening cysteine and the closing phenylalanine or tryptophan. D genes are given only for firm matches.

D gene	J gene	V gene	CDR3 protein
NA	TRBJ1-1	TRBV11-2	ASSSTGTAGTEAF
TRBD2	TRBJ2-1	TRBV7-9	ASSLFGVAGIYNEQF
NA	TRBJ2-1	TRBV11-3	ASSLGTRNNEQF
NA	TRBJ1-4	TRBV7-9	ASSFSRRTGEKLF
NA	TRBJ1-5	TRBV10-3	ATAGWNQPQH
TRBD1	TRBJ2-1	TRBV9	ASSATDRANNEQF
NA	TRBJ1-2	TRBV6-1	ASLRDNTNYGYT
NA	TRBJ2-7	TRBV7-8	ASSLATGRAGEQY
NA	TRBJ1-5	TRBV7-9	ASSFGGHAQPQH
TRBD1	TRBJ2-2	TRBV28	ASSHDRDRGITGELF
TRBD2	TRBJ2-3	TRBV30	ASTKGSGRAG
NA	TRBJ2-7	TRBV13	ASSQTGEQY
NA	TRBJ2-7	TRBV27	ASSPGGWSYEQY
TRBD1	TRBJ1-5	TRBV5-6	ASSLARGQPQH